Listed below are T cell receptor beta chains from one sample, sequenced in a study of T cells in tumors after PD-1 blockade. Profiled with immunoSEQ multiplex PCR; TCRdb holds only in-frame clones, not every one. The profile covers about 14,000 clones, with roughly 70% appearing a single time and 30% to 40% taken by the ten largest. This sample comprised tumor tissue, obtained after anti-PD-1 treatment. All receptors come from a human donor with cutaneous squamous cell carcinoma. The CDR3 runs from the conserved cysteine through the conserved F or W. D genes are given only for firm matches. Clone size is stated in some rows and not others, as once, few, many or a class when expanded.

once	-	TRBV15	TRBJ2-3	TGTGCCACCAGCATTGTTGGGCTCCAAGGAGATACGCAGTATTTT	CATSIVGLQGDTQYF
-	-	TRBV5-1	TRBJ2-1	TGCGCCAGCAGCGGGGCTTGGGGCAATGAGCAGTTCTTC	CASSGAWGNEQFF
-	TRBD1	TRBV5-6	TRBJ2-1	TGTGCCAGCAGCTCCACGGACAGGGCCGACAATGAGCAGTTCTTC	CASSSTDRADNEQFF
-	TRBD1	TRBV19	TRBJ1-3	TGTGCCAGTAGGAACAGGGGAGGCGAAGGATCAAACACCATATATTTT	CASRNRGGEGSNTIYF
-	TRBD1	TRBV19	TRBJ2-1	TGTGCCAGTAGTACGCAGGGGGCCTATGAGCAGTTCTTC	CASSTQGAYEQFF
once	TRBD1	TRBV5-4	TRBJ1-1	TGTGCCAGCAGTTCTGAGACAGGGGCGGCTTTCTTT	CASSSETGAAFF
once	TRBD1	TRBV14	TRBJ2-5	TGTGCCAGCAGCCGTAACAGGGGTCAAGAGACCCAGTACTTC	CASSRNRGQETQYF
-	TRBD2	TRBV7-3	TRBJ2-7	TGTGCCAGCAGCTTAGCGGGAGGGTACGAGCAGTACTTC	CASSLAGGYEQYF
medium-sized	TRBD1	TRBV19	TRBJ1-1	TGTGCCAGTACCTCGACAGGGGGGAACACTGAAGCTTTCTTT	CASTSTGGNTEAFF
-	-	TRBV5-6	TRBJ2-4	TGTGCCAGCAGCTTGGCGGGGGCCAAAAACATTCAGTACTTC	CASSLAGAKNIQYF
-	TRBD1	TRBV11-2	TRBJ1-3	TGTGCCAGCAGCCAAAGACAGGGAGAAAGCTCTCGGGGAAACACCATATATTTT	CASSQRQGESSRGNTIYF
few	TRBD1	TRBV25-1	TRBJ2-7	TGTGCCAGCAGTGAGCGGACAGGGGGCGCCGGGTACTTC	CASSERTGGAGYF
few	-	TRBV13	TRBJ1-3	TGTGCCAGCAGCACACCCACTGCAGGGGATAGAAACACCATATATTTT	CASSTPTAGDRNTIYF
-	TRBD1	TRBV19	TRBJ2-1	TGTGCCAGTAGTATTTCCGACAGGGCCTACAATGAGCAGTTCTTC	CASSISDRAYNEQFF
-	TRBD2	TRBV11-3	TRBJ2-7	TGTGCCAGCAGCCTCCCCACTAGCGGGTACGAGCAGTACTTC	CASSLPTSGYEQYF
-	-	TRBV7-6	TRBJ1-2	TGTGCCAGCAGCCCACAGCCAACCAACTATGGCTACACCTTC	CASSPQPTNYGYTF
-	-	TRBV4-2	TRBJ2-3	TGTGCCAGCAGCCAAGATCCGGGATTGGGCACAGATACGCAGTATTTT	CASSQDPGLGTDTQYF
once	-	TRBV29-1	TRBJ1-5	TGCAGCGTTGCTTCGTCTGGGGATAGCAATCAGCCCCAGCATTTT	CSVASSGDSNQPQHF
once	TRBD1	TRBV28	TRBJ2-7	TGTGCCAGCAGTGGCCGGGACAGGGGATTACACCGGGGGTACTTC	CASSGRDRGLHRGYF
-	-	TRBV19	TRBJ2-1	TGTGCCAGTAGTATTTCGGCCGAATACAATGAGCAGTTCTTC	CASSISAEYNEQFF
few	TRBD2	TRBV29-1	TRBJ2-7	TGCAGCGTTGATCGGACCGGGACTAGCGGGATAATGGGCGAGCAGTACTTC	CSVDRTGTSGIMGEQYF
-	-	TRBV14	TRBJ1-1	TGTGCCAGCAGCCGACCCGGCTTGAACACTGAAGCTTTCTTT	CASSRPGLNTEAFF
-	TRBD1	TRBV6-5	TRBJ2-7	TGTGCCAGCATGGGTGGCAGGGGGCCCTACGAGCAGTACTTC	CASMGGRGPYEQYF
-	-	TRBV9	TRBJ2-7	TGTGCCACCGGACGGGACCTACTTTCAACCTACGAGCAGTACTTC	CATGRDLLSTYEQYF
few	-	TRBV27	TRBJ1-6	TGTGCCAGCGGTCTACAAAGCCAAAGCCATTATTCACCCCTCCACTTT	CASGLQSQSHYSPLHF
few	-	TRBV7-2	TRBJ1-2	TGTGCCAGCAGCCCCCAGCACGGACAAACCCTATATGGCTACACCTTC	CASSPQHGQTLYGYTF
-	TRBD1	TRBV7-8	TRBJ1-2	TGTGCCAGCAGCCGGGACAGTAAAGATGGCTACACCTTC	CASSRDSKDGYTF
once	-	TRBV10-3	TRBJ2-7	TGTGCCATCAGTCGACAGACCTACGAGCAGTACTTC	CAISRQTYEQYF
few	-	TRBV4-1	TRBJ2-7	TGCGCCAGCAGCCAACTTGAAATTAGCGAGCAGTACTTC	CASSQLEISEQYF
-	TRBD1	TRBV29-1	TRBJ1-2	TGCAGCGTTGAAGTTCCACAGGGGACCTACTATGGCTACACCTTC	CSVEVPQGTYYGYTF
once	-	TRBV3-1/TRBV3-2	TRBJ2-4	TGTGCCAGCAGCCAATCAGTGGGAGCCAAAAACATTCAGTACTTC	CASSQSVGAKNIQYF
-	-	TRBV3-1/TRBV3-2	TRBJ2-6	TGTGCCAGCAGCCAAACCTCTGGGGCCAACGTCCTGACTTTC	CASSQTSGANVLTF
-	-	TRBV11-3	TRBJ2-1	TGTGCCAGCAGCTTGGCCCCTAGGGCCTACAATGAGCAGTTCTTC	CASSLAPRAYNEQFF
-	-	TRBV20-1	TRBJ2-1	TGCAGTGCTAGTGGCGGGGAATTCGTCAATGAGCAGTTCTTC	CSASGGEFVNEQFF
-	-	TRBV20-1	TRBJ1-1	TGCAGTGCTGGGTCGTTCACTGAAGCTTTCTTT	CSAGSFTEAFF
-	TRBD2	TRBV27	TRBJ2-1	TGTGCCAGCAGGAGAGCGGGAGTACTCTACAATGAGCAGTTCTTC	CASRRAGVLYNEQFF
-	TRBD1	TRBV6-5	TRBJ1-2	TGTGCCAGCAGGGGACAGGGTCCCTCTCGGGATGGCTACACCTTC	CASRGQGPSRDGYTF
few	-	TRBV7-2	TRBJ2-5	TGTGCCAGCAGCTTAGTCGGGGGCCGGGAGACCCAGTACTTC	CASSLVGGRETQYF
-	TRBD2	TRBV19	TRBJ2-7	TGTGCCAGTAGACGTAAAATAGCGGGAGGGCCGTATGAGCAGTACTTC	CASRRKIAGGPYEQYF
once	-	TRBV19	TRBJ2-1	TGTGCCAGTAGCCGCCGGGACCTAAGATCAGATGAGCAGTTCTTC	CASSRRDLRSDEQFF
-	-	TRBV7-2	TRBJ2-2	TGTGCCAGCAGCCTAGGGTCCGGGAACACCGGGGAGCTGTTTTTT	CASSLGSGNTGELFF
-	TRBD1	TRBV9	TRBJ1-2	TGTGCCAGCAGCGGGGGACAGGCTTTCACGGGCCACACCTTC	CASSGGQAFTGHTF
-	-	TRBV28	TRBJ1-5	TGTGCCAGCAGTTTTACTTTTAAGGTCCTGCTATCGTTAAGCAATCAGCCCCAGCATTTT	CASSFTFKVLLSLSNQPQHF
-	-	TRBV15	TRBJ1-2	TGTGCCACCAGCAGTCCCGGCGGAGGAAACTATGGCTACACCTTC	CATSSPGGGNYGYTF
few	-	TRBV7-2	TRBJ1-1	TGTGCCAGCAGCGAAACCGGACAGATTGGGACTGAAGCTTTCTTT	CASSETGQIGTEAFF
few	TRBD1	TRBV11-3	TRBJ1-2	TGTGCCAGCAGCAAGGGACAGGATGGCTACACCTTC	CASSKGQDGYTF
few	TRBD1	TRBV19	TRBJ2-1	TGTGCCAGTAGTAAGACAGGGAATGAGCAGTTCTTC	CASSKTGNEQFF
-	-	TRBV18	TRBJ1-1	TGTGCCAGCTCTAGGGGCCTCTCTGAAGCTTTCTTT	CASSRGLSEAFF
-	-	TRBV9	TRBJ1-6	TGTGCCAGCAGCGCGGGGCATTCACTTTCACCCCTCCACTTT	CASSAGHSLSPLHF
-	-	TRBV14	TRBJ1-2	TGTGCCAGCAGCCAAGCCCACGGGGAAAACTATGGCTACACCTTC	CASSQAHGENYGYTF
-	TRBD1	TRBV10-1	TRBJ2-3	TGCGCCAGCAGCGGGACAGGGCTCGGCACAGATACGCAGTATTTT	CASSGTGLGTDTQYF
-	TRBD2	TRBV29-1	TRBJ2-1	TGCAGCGTTCGGGTGGGACTAGCGGTCAATGAGCAGTTCTTC	CSVRVGLAVNEQFF
-	TRBD1	TRBV18	TRBJ2-5	TGTGCCAGCTCACCAGCCCAGGGGGTTCGGGAGACCCAGTACTTC	CASSPAQGVRETQYF
-	-	TRBV20-1	TRBJ2-5	TGCAGTGCTGCAGAAGAGACCCAGTACTTC	CSAAEETQYF